This passage covers 26 T cell receptor beta chains from one sample sequenced in a study of radiotherapy plus CTLA-4 blockade in lung cancer. Libraries were prepared by immunoSEQ multiplex PCR; TCRdb keeps only in-frame clonotypes and omits some of them. The sample records tens of thousands of clones, more than 60% being singletons. Sequences were derived from peripheral blood, sampled from a patient treated with radiotherapy plus ipilimumab. These receptor sequences come from a human donor with non-small cell lung cancer who had a partial response to radiotherapy plus ipilimumab.

The chain has TRBV27 and TRBJ1-1; D might be TRBD1 (6 bases). Germline V gene data show CDR1 as MNHEY and CDR2 as SMNVEV (reference sequence). The ends were cut back, 3 bases at V and 8 bases at J, with 13 bases in the middle. CDR3 length equals 13 residues. CDR3: CASSFGSGGEAFF. DNA for the CDR3: TGTGCCAGCAGTTTTGGGTCTGGGGGCGAAGCTTTCTTT.

The chain is built from TRBV6-5 and TRBJ1-2; 7 positions agree with TRBD1. Germline V gene lookup returns CDR1 MNHEY and CDR2 SVGAGI. V shed 6 bases, J shed 2 bases, and the junction held 3 bases outside the gene matches. The CDR3 totals 13 residues. CDR3 in amino acids: CASSPGQNYGYTF. CDR3 in DNA: TGTGCCAGCAGCCCGGGACAGAACTATGGCTACACCTTC.

V usage is TRBV7-2 and J usage is TRBJ2-3; 7 nucleotides match TRBD1. The V segment lost 2 bases and the J segment 2 bases; nucleotides outside the gene matches: 4. CDR1 and CDR2 (germline): SGHTA, FQGNSA. The CDR3 runs to 15 residues. CDR3 nucleotides: TGTGCCAGCAGCTTAAACAGGGGAGTCACAGATACGCAGTATTTT. Its translation: CASSLNRGVTDTQYF.

The J gene is TRBJ1-2, the V gene TRBV13; no clear D gene. The length of the CDR3 is 14 residues. Trimming shortened V by 0 bases and J by 6 bases, and 11 bases separated the two germline ends. Per the germline V gene, CDR1 is PRHDT and CDR2 is FYEKMQ (reference sequence). The CDR3 nucleotides are TGTGCCAGCAGCTTAGGGCAGTTCCTGAATGGCTACACCTTC. Translating gives CASSLGQFLNGYTF.

The chain uses TRBV27 and TRBJ1-5; D remains ambiguous. With 8 bases removed from V and 6 bases from J, the gap between germline ends came to 14 bases. CDR1 MNHEY and CDR2 SMNVEV come from the germline V gene (reference sequence). This CDR3 region has 13 residues. The CDR3 nucleotides read TGTGCCAGCGGGCTACGGTCCAGTCAGCCCCAGCATTTT. Amino acids: CASGLRSSQPQHF.

The rearrangement links TRBV5-4 to TRBJ2-5, with TRBD2 identical over 8 bases. V lost 4 bases and J lost 6; bases outside the gene matches: 11. Germline assignment: CDR1 SGHNT and CDR2 YYREEE (reference sequence). This CDR3 comprises 15 residues. The CDR3 here is CASSPGGESGQTQYF. The DNA of the CDR3 is TGTGCCAGCAGCCCCGGGGGGGAGTCGGGGCAGACCCAGTACTTC.

The chain employs TRBV5-6 and TRBJ2-2; TRBD2 aligns across 7 bases. The CDR3 runs 15 residues. Germline V lookup: CDR1 SGHDT, CDR2 YYEEEE. Trimming removed 4 bases from V and 5 bases from J; junction bases left unmatched: 8. The DNA of the CDR3 is TGTGCCAGCAGCCCGGGGGGTAGCCGGACCGGGGAGCTGTTTTTT. This encodes CASSPGGSRTGELFF.

The chain couples TRBV7-9 to TRBJ2-5; 9 nucleotides align to TRBD2. The CDR3 consists of 16 residues. Trimming cost V 5 bases and J 5 bases; bases outside gene matches: 12. Germline V gene data show CDR1 as SEHNR and CDR2 as FQNEAQ (reference sequence). The CDR3: CASSPQGAGGPETQYF. The CDR3 DNA reads TGTGCCAGCAGCCCCCAGGGAGCGGGAGGTCCGGAGACCCAGTACTTC. Full variable domain (missing parts from reference TRBV7-9 and TRBJ2-5): DTGVSQNPRHKITKRGQNVTFRCDPISEHNRLYWYRQTLGQGPEFLTYFQNEAQLEKSRLLSDRFSAERPKGSFSTLEIQRTEQGDSAMYLCASSPQGAGGPETQYFGPGTRLLVL.

The chain has TRBV7-3 and TRBJ2-1, with D possibly matching TRBD2 (6 bases). The germline V and J ends were trimmed by 0 bases and 9 bases, with 6 bases remaining between them. The CDR3 covers 12 residues. Germline V gives CDR1 SGHTA, CDR2 FQGTGA. CDR3 nucleotides: TGTGCCAGCAGCTTAACGGGGGGTGAGCAGTTCTTC. Amino acids: CASSLTGGEQFF.

This sequence joins TRBV2 and TRBJ2-5, with D hard to call. Trimming cost V 3 bases and J 1 base, with 15 bases left between them. The germline CDR1 and CDR2 sequences are SNHLY and FYNNEI. The length of the CDR3 is 16 residues. The CDR3 sequence: CASSERSELFQETQYF. DNA for the CDR3: TGTGCCAGCAGTGAGCGATCGGAGCTATTCCAAGAGACCCAGTACTTC. The full variable domain, with the rest looked up from reference TRBV2 and TRBJ2-5, is EPEVTQTPSHQVTQMGQEVILRCVPISNHLYFYWYRQILGQKVEFLVSFYNNEISEKSEIFDDQFSVERPDGSNFTLKIRSTKLEDSAMYFCASSERSELFQETQYFGPGTRLLVL.

In the case of this clone: The same CDR3 also results from other DNA sequences found in this sample. The V and J genes are TRBV14 and TRBJ2-1; 10 bases fit TRBD2. CDR3 length: 15 residues. J gave up 7 bases and V 3 bases, and 6 bases lay outside the gene matches. Germline lookup yields CDR1 SGHDN and CDR2 FVKESK. The CDR3 protein is CASSQIAGGGNEQFF. The CDR3 bases are TGTGCCAGCAGCCAGATAGCGGGAGGCGGGAATGAGCAGTTCTTC.

This clone turned up a few times. The chain recombines TRBV6-5 with TRBJ1-4; D gene unclear. The CDR3 length is 12 residues. Germline CDR1 reads MNHEY; CDR2 reads SVGAGI. The V end was cut by 10 bases, the J end by 2 bases, with 8 bases between. The CDR3 DNA reads TGTGCCACGCGTCGTACTAATGAAAAACTGTTTTTT. Its protein is CATRRTNEKLFF.

V is TRBV5-1 and J is TRBJ2-7; 11 positions agree with TRBD1. Germline assignment: CDR1 SGHRS and CDR2 YFSETQ. The V and J ends lost 3 bases and 6 bases, in that order; junction bases with no gene match: 5. This CDR3 is 14 amino acids long. The CDR3 loop is CASSWGTGGLEQYF. The CDR3 DNA reads TGCGCCAGCAGCTGGGGGACAGGGGGGCTCGAGCAGTACTTC.

The V call is TRBV7-2, the J call TRBJ1-6; 8 bases match TRBD1. Trimming at V came to 7 bases and at J to 10 bases, leaving 12 bases not matched to a gene. From germline, CDR1 is SGHTA and CDR2 FQGNSA. The CDR3 spans 15 residues. The DNA of the CDR3 is TGTGCCAGCAATCAGAGGACAGGGCTGGTCTCACCCCTCCACTTT. As protein: CASNQRTGLVSPLHF.

Points on this clone: Its ends do not fully match the called genes, so a read error is possible. The gene calls are TRBV6-6 and TRBJ2-7, with 9 bases identical to TRBD2. Germline values: CDR1 MNHNY, CDR2 SVGAGI (reference sequence). The CDR3 has 15 amino acids. The CDR3 spells CASRRAGTSSHEQYF. CDR3 bases: TGTGCCAGCAGGAGGGCCGGGACTAGCTCCCACGAGCAGTACTTC.

This chain links TRBV4-3 with TRBJ2-7; D perhaps matches TRBD1 (5 bases). V lost 0 bases and J lost 2, with 11 bases in between. The germline gives CDR1 LGHNA, CDR2 YSLEER. This CDR3 region has 15 residues. The CDR3 DNA reads as TGCGCCAGCAGCCAAGATCAGGGAAGGACCTACGAGCAGTACTTC. Translated: CASSQDQGRTYEQYF.

CDR3 coding DNA: TGTGCCAGCAGTTCAGGGGGCTTTACCGGGGAGCTGTTTTTT. Its translation is CASSSGGFTGELFF. This sequence joins TRBV6-5 and TRBJ2-2, with 8 bases fitting TRBD1. The germline CDR1 and CDR2 sequences are MNHEY and SVGAGI. The length of the CDR3 is 14 residues. V shed 4 bases and J 5 bases; nucleotides not matched to a gene: 3.

The J gene is TRBJ1-4, the V gene TRBV5-1, with TRBD1 matching 10 bases. In germline, CDR1 is SGHRS, CDR2 YFSETQ. This CDR3 region has 17 residues. V lost 0 bases, J lost 6 bases, and 8 bases stayed unmatched. The DNA for the CDR3 is TGCGCCAGCAGCTTGGCGGCCAGCGGGACAGGGGATGAAAAACTGTTTTTT. It encodes CASSLAASGTGDEKLFF.

The gene calls are TRBV19 and TRBJ1-1; possible D gene TRBD1, 6 bases. The length of the CDR3 is 12 residues. The V gene's germline CDR1 is LNHDA and CDR2 SQIVND (reference sequence). Trimming took off 3 bases at V and 6 bases at J, with 8 bases between the two ends. The CDR3 spells CASSIRGPEAFF. The CDR3 DNA is TGTGCCAGTAGTATCAGGGGCCCTGAAGCTTTCTTT.

A few counts support this clone. The chain carries TRBV7-9 and TRBJ1-5; tentative D call: TRBD1 (6 bases). This CDR3 is built from 17 residues. Germline V lookup: CDR1 SEHNR, CDR2 FQNEAQ (reference sequence). V dropped 0 bases and J dropped 0 bases, with 12 bases sitting between them. The CDR3 loop is CASSLAGAGDSNQPQHF. The DNA for the CDR3 is TGTGCCAGCAGCTTAGCCGGGGCAGGGGATAGCAATCAGCCCCAGCATTTT.

The chain uses TRBV30 and TRBJ2-1; 8 nucleotides line up with TRBD1. The CDR3 runs 13 residues. The junction had 7 bases not matched to a gene; V was cut back by 8 bases and J by 4 bases. Germline CDR1 reads GTSNPN; CDR2 reads SVGIG (reference sequence). The CDR3 loop reads CALDRGKYNEQFF. The CDR3 region has the DNA TGTGCCCTCGACAGGGGAAAATACAATGAGCAGTTCTTC.

The chain links TRBV5-1 to TRBJ2-7, with TRBD2 identical over 7 bases. Germline CDR1 reads SGHRS; CDR2 reads YFSETQ. This CDR3 has 15 residues. V was clipped by 0 bases and J by 2 bases; unmatched bases: 5. The CDR3 protein is CASSLGGSVAYEQYF. The CDR3 coding sequence is TGCGCCAGCAGCTTGGGCGGGAGCGTTGCCTACGAGCAGTACTTC.

The V gene is TRBV5-4, the J gene TRBJ2-7, with D tentatively TRBD1 (6 bases). CDR1 SGHNT and CDR2 YYREEE come from the germline V gene (reference sequence). This CDR3 has 13 amino acids. V lost 2 bases, J lost 3 bases, and 9 bases lay in between. The CDR3 bases are TGTGCCAGCAGCTTTGGACAGAGCTACGAGCAGTACTTC. This sequence encodes CASSFGQSYEQYF.

V is TRBV4-2 and J is TRBJ1-6; 9 positions agree with TRBD1. After removal of 0 bases from V and 8 bases from J, the junction contained 5 bases not matched to a gene. Germline CDR1 LGHNA, CDR2 YNFKEQ. This CDR3 region has 16 residues. CDR3 amino acids: CASSQETGQGDSPLHF. In nucleotides, the CDR3 is TGTGCCAGCAGCCAAGAGACGGGACAGGGAGATTCACCCCTCCACTTT.

The rearrangement links TRBV7-3 to TRBJ2-3; TRBD1 matches at 9 bases. Germline V gives CDR1 SGHTA, CDR2 FQGTGA. Losses at the gene ends were 4 bases for V and 2 bases for J; bases not matched to a gene: 4. This CDR3 is built from 15 residues. CDR3 DNA: TGTGCCAGCAGCTCCGGGACAGGGACCACAGATACGCAGTATTTT. It specifies CASSSGTGTTDTQYF.

The rearrangement uses TRBV5-1 and TRBJ2-5, with D uncertain. Germline V lookup: CDR1 SGHRS, CDR2 YFSETQ. The CDR3 runs 14 residues. The V end was cut by 0 bases, the J end by 2 bases, with 8 bases between. The CDR3 nucleotides are TGCGCCAGCAGCTTGGGAAAGACTCAAGAGACCCAGTACTTC. This translates into CASSLGKTQETQYF.